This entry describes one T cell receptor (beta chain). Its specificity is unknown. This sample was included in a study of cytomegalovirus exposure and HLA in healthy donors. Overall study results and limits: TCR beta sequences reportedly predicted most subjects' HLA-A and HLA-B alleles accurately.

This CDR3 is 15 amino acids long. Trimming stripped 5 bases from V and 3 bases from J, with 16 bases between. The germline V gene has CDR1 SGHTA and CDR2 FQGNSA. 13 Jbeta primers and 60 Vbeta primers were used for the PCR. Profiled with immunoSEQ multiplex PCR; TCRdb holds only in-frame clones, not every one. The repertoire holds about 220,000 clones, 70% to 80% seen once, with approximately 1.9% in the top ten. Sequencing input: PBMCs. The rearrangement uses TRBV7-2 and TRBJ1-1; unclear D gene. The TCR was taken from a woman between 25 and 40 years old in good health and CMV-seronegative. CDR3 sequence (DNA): TGTGCCAGCAGCCCGGCCGGAGGAGATTACACTGAAGCTTTCTTT. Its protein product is CASSPAGGDYTEAFF. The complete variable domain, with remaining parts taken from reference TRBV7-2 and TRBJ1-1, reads GAGVSQSPSNKVTEKGKDVELRCDPISGHTALYWYRQSLGQGLEFLIYFQGNSAPDKSGLPSDRFSAERTGGSVSTLTIQRTQQEDSAVYLCASSPAGGDYTEAFFGQGTRLTVV.